The next 20 T cell receptor beta chains were all read from a single sample in a study of CD4 T cells in relation to SARS-CoV-2 and coronaviruses. Sequenced by immunoSEQ multiplex PCR; TCRdb stores in-frame clones only, minus some. This sample has 58,000 or so clones, with just over 90% found just once. Sequencing was done on a sample of naive CD4+ T cells from PBMCs. This sample's subset: naive CD4+ T cells isolated by negative enrichment. These receptors were collected from an adult with COVID-19.

This chain links TRBV18 with TRBJ2-1; TRBD2 might be the D (7 bases). Germline loops: CDR1 KGHSH, CDR2 LQKENI. This CDR3 is 12 amino acids long. V lost 6 bases and J 9 bases, leaving 12 bases between the germline ends. DNA of the CDR3: TGTGCCAGCTCCGGGGGGCCCGGTGAGCAGTTCTTC. Protein sequence: CASSGGPGEQFF.

This chain joins TRBV4-3 and TRBJ1-4, with TRBD1 as a possible D gene (5 bases). Germline CDR1 and CDR2: LGHNA and YSLEER. The CDR3 totals 13 residues. The V gene lost 3 bases and the J gene lost 3 bases, with 5 bases spanning the gap. The CDR3 coding sequence is TGCGCCAGCAGCCAGGGGCCTAATGAAAAACTGTTTTTT. Amino acids: CASSQGPNEKLFF.

This clone appeared once. This sequence joins TRBV7-2 and TRBJ2-5, with 11 bases identical to TRBD2. The ends lost 1 base at V and 4 bases at J; junction bases unmatched: 8. Germline-derived CDR1 and CDR2 are SGHTA and FQGNSA. There are 17 residues in the CDR3. CDR3 bases: TGTGCCAGCAGCTTAGGGGTAGCGGGAGGGGGTAGAGAGACCCAGTACTTC. Protein: CASSLGVAGGGRETQYF.

The rearrangement links TRBV11-3 to TRBJ2-3; D possibly corresponds to TRBD1 (5 bases). V lost 4 bases and J 2 bases, leaving 16 bases between the germline ends. Germline values: CDR1 SGHNT, CDR2 YENEEA. CDR3 size: 16 residues. CDR3: CASSSTLKGLTDTQYF. CDR3 nucleotides: TGTGCCAGCAGCTCGACTCTTAAGGGGCTCACAGATACGCAGTATTTT.

The chain's CDR3 is CASSYQGQGQSPLHF. The DNA for the CDR3 is TGTGCCAGCAGTTACCAGGGACAGGGCCAGTCACCCCTCCACTTT. The chain links TRBV6-5 to TRBJ1-6; 9 bases fit TRBD1. Per the germline V gene, CDR1 is MNHEY and CDR2 is SVGAGI. V shed 2 bases, J shed 10 bases, and the junction held 6 bases outside the gene matches. The CDR3 loop spans 15 amino acids.

The rearrangement joins TRBV2 to TRBJ2-3; D remains ambiguous. Trimming removed 11 bases at V and 6 bases at J, with 15 bases between. The germline V gene encodes CDR1 SNHLY and CDR2 FYNNEI. The CDR3 covers 12 residues. This CDR3 reads CADSPSADTQYF. CDR3 nucleotides: TGTGCCGACTCCCCTAGTGCTGATACGCAGTATTTT.

The chain recombines TRBV29-1 with TRBJ2-7; the D gene is possibly TRBD2 (5 bases). Trimming shortened V by 4 bases and J by 2 bases, and 18 bases separated the two germline ends. This CDR3 has 15 residues. In germline, CDR1 is SQVTM, CDR2 ANQGSEA. CDR3 nucleotides: TGCAGCGTTGTTGGGAGCAGCGAAGGCCCCTACGAGCAGTACTTC. Amino acid sequence: CSVVGSSEGPYEQYF.

This rearrangement joins TRBV19 to TRBJ2-1, with 7 bases matching TRBD1. CDR1 is LNHDA and CDR2 is SQIVND in the germline V gene (reference sequence). V shed 10 bases and J 12 bases; nucleotides not matched to a gene: 12. The CDR3 is 12 residues long. CDR3 sequence (DNA): TGTGCCACCCAGGACAGGTCCAAGGTGCAGTTCTTC. This translates into CATQDRSKVQFF.

The chain employs TRBV6-5 and TRBJ1-2; a weak D match, TRBD1 (5 bases). CDR3 size: 14 residues. Germline lookup yields CDR1 MNHEY and CDR2 SVGAGI. V lost 2 bases to trimming and J lost 2 bases, with 9 bases between them. The CDR3 bases are TGTGCCAGCAGTTACCGCCGGGACAACTATGGCTACACCTTC. As protein: CASSYRRDNYGYTF.

Only one count was recorded for this clone. In DNA form, the CDR3 reads TGCGCCAGCAGCCTGGATCACTACGAGCAGTACTTC. This encodes CASSLDHYEQYF. The chain employs TRBV5-1 and TRBJ2-7; D ambiguous. Germline V gene sequence: CDR1 SGHRS, CDR2 YFSETQ. V was pared by 4 bases and J by 3 bases, with 8 bases between. The CDR3 extends over 12 amino acids.

The chain recombines TRBV6-1 with TRBJ2-5; D may be TRBD1 (5 bases). The V end lost 3 bases, the J end lost 1 base, and 6 bases lay between the germline ends. This CDR3 region has 13 residues. Germline V CDR1 and CDR2: MNHNS, SASEGT. CDR3 region: CASSETAQETQYF. The CDR3 DNA reads TGTGCCAGCAGTGAGACAGCCCAAGAGACCCAGTACTTC.

The V gene is TRBV7-3, the J gene TRBJ1-1; D unresolved. This CDR3 spans 14 amino acids. V was clipped by 5 bases and J by 4 bases, with 14 bases between them. Per germline, CDR1 SGHTA and CDR2 FQGTGA. The CDR3 is CASSPQAGVTEAFF. The CDR3 DNA follows: TGTGCCAGCAGCCCCCAAGCGGGAGTCACTGAAGCTTTCTTT.

This clone has only one observation. The V gene is TRBV4-2, the J gene TRBJ2-7; 8 bases are a match to TRBD1. This CDR3 comprises 15 residues. CDR1 LGHNA and CDR2 YNFKEQ come from the germline V gene. Trimming removed 4 bases from V and 2 bases from J; junction bases left unmatched: 7. The CDR3 nucleotides are TGTGCCAGCAGCCCAGACGGGACAGGACCCTACGAGCAGTACTTC. Translated: CASSPDGTGPYEQYF.

The J gene is TRBJ2-5, the V gene TRBV12-3 or TRBV12-4; D not certain. The V end was cut by 3 bases, the J end by 5 bases, with 4 bases between. The CDR3 contains 11 residues. In DNA, the CDR3 is TGTGCCAGCAGTTTGGGCGAGACCCAGTACTTC. Translation gives CASSLGETQYF.

This chain links TRBV27 with TRBJ2-1; 11 nucleotides match TRBD1. Trimming took 5 bases from V and 8 from J; bases not matched to a gene: 11. Germline V gene sequence: CDR1 MNHEY, CDR2 SMNVEV (reference sequence). The CDR3 consists of 16 residues. CDR3 in amino acids: CASSKKTGTGGYEQFF. The CDR3 DNA follows: TGTGCCAGCAGTAAAAAAACCGGGACAGGGGGGTATGAGCAGTTCTTC.

This rearrangement joins TRBV4-3 to TRBJ2-7; possible D gene TRBD1, 5 bases. Germline V gene lookup returns CDR1 LGHNA and CDR2 YSLEER. Trimming took 1 base from V and 6 from J, leaving 16 bases between them. The CDR3 runs to 15 residues. For the CDR3, the DNA is TGCGCCAGCAGCCAAGGGACACCCGGTTCGGCCGAGCAGTACTTC. Translated, it gives CASSQGTPGSAEQYF.

The V call is TRBV24-1, the J call TRBJ1-1; D perhaps matches TRBD1 (5 bases). Per the germline V gene, CDR1 is KGHDR and CDR2 is SFDVKD. The CDR3 is made up of 12 amino acids. Between the trimmed V and J ends, which lost 6 bases and 4 bases, there was a span of 8 bases. CDR3 residues: CATSRGGTEAFF. CDR3 bases: TGTGCCACCAGTCGCGGGGGCACTGAAGCTTTCTTT.

J is TRBJ2-2 and V is TRBV19, with D unclear. There are 11 residues in the CDR3. The V and J ends lost 3 bases and 4 bases respectively, with 0 bases between them. From germline, CDR1 is LNHDA and CDR2 SQIVND (reference sequence). CDR3 in amino acids: CASSITGELFF. As DNA, the CDR3 is TGTGCCAGTAGTATCACCGGGGAGCTGTTTTTT.

This clone was picked up one time. V is TRBV5-6 and J is TRBJ1-4, with D hard to call. The CDR3 has 14 amino acids. Germline CDR1 and CDR2: SGHDT and YYEEEE. With 1 base removed from V and 5 bases from J, the gap between germline ends came to 9 bases. CDR3 region: CASSLKDTNEKLFF. DNA for the CDR3: TGTGCCAGCAGCTTGAAAGACACCAATGAAAAACTGTTTTTT. The full variable domain, rest sourced from reference TRBV5-6 and TRBJ1-4, is DAGVTQSPTHLIKTRGQQVTLRCSPKSGHDTVSWYQQALGQGPQFIFQYYEEEERQRGNFPDRFSGHQFPNYSSELNVNALLLGDSALYLCASSLKDTNEKLFFGSGTQLSVL.

The chain uses TRBV2 and TRBJ2-5, with 7 nucleotides matching TRBD1. This CDR3 has 13 amino acids. Germline lookup yields CDR1 SNHLY and CDR2 FYNNEI. The junction had 7 bases not matched to a gene; V was cut back by 8 bases and J by 4 bases. CDR3 sequence: CASRLQGSETQYF. CDR3 in DNA: TGTGCCAGCCGGTTACAGGGGTCAGAGACCCAGTACTTC.